The entry that follows covers one T cell receptor (beta chain) sequence. The data originate from a study of blood T cell repertoires in COVID-19. Study-level background: Researchers got acute and convalescent COVID-19 samples from the United States, Italy and Spain.

CDR1 is SQVTM and CDR2 is ANQGSEA in the germline V gene. The CDR3 runs 13 residues. V shed 4 bases and J shed 1 base, with 10 bases lying between them. Methods used by the authors: Amplification with reference gene primers provided the estimates of nucleated cell counts. Clones were read by immunoSEQ multiplex PCR, and TCRdb kept only the in-frame ones, dropping some. That table supplies the V and J calls and clone size; D and trimming were determined from the DNA. The sample yields roughly 220,000 clones, approximately 84% seen once. The TCR originated in an elderly man with acute or convalescent COVID-19. The chain recombines TRBV29-1 with TRBJ1-1; D call uncertain. Sequenced material: peripheral blood. The DNA of the CDR3 is TGCAGCGTTGGCGAAACTGCGAACACTGAAGCTTTCTTT. It yields the protein CSVGETANTEAFF.